The 5 T cell receptor beta chains in this list originate from one sample, sequenced in a study of human CD8 memory T cell subsets. UMI-labeled 5' RACE was used to make TCR beta libraries. TCRdb derives one entry per CDR3 protein from the 5' RACE reads, leaving out DNA. Its clone listing holds about 10,000 distinct CDR3 sequences. Sequenced material: CD8+ T cells from PBMCs. The source is a human donor in good health.

The V call is TRBV28, the J call TRBJ2-5; TCRdb's D call, TRBD2, is unchecked because there is no DNA. Germline CDR1 reads MDHEN; CDR2 reads SYDVKM. This CDR3 comprises 16 residues. The chain's CDR3 is CASNTPDYRNQETQYF.

The V call is TRBV20-1, the J call TRBJ2-2. This CDR3 has 15 amino acids. Germline V CDR1 and CDR2: DFQATT, SNEGSKA (reference sequence). The CDR3 region is CSARDYSANTGELFF.

The chain recombines TRBV25-1 with TRBJ1-2; the TCRdb call, TRBD1, lacks DNA for checking. CDR3 size: 17 residues. Germline loops: CDR1 MGHDK, CDR2 SYGVNS. CDR3 protein: CASSGYTGAQGVYGYTF.

The genes are TRBV20-1 and TRBJ2-7; as DNA is missing, the TRBD1 call by TCRdb cannot be tested. The CDR3 spans 14 residues. CDR1 DFQATT and CDR2 SNEGSKA come from the germline V gene (reference sequence). The CDR3 here is CSARPRTDPYEQYF.

V is TRBV7-9 and J is TRBJ2-7. Looked up from germline, CDR1 is SEHNR and CDR2 is FQNEAQ (reference sequence). The CDR3 has 14 residues. This chain's CDR3 is CASSSVTRGYEQYF. Drawing the rest from reference TRBV7-9 and TRBJ2-7, the complete variable domain is DTGVSQNPRHKITKRGQNVTFRCDPISEHNRLYWYRQTLGQGPEFLTYFQNEAQLEKSRLLSDRFSAERPKGSFSTLEIQRTEQGDSAMYLCASSSVTRGYEQYFGPGTRLTVT.